Shown below are 5 T cell receptor beta chains from a single sample sequenced in a study of T cells in localized non-small cell lung cancer. Sequencing was performed with immunoSEQ multiplex PCR; in TCRdb, only in-frame clones are kept and a portion is missing. The sample contains 45,000 to 70,000 clones, roughly 89% of which appear only once. Here the sequenced sample was peripheral blood, taken before any cancer treatment. These receptors were obtained from a woman aged 35 to 75 with stage I lung adenocarcinoma.

The chain recombines TRBV7-9 with TRBJ1-1; tentatively, D is TRBD1 (6 bases). The CDR3 sequence is 15 residues long. Trimming took off 7 bases at V and 1 base at J, with 16 bases between the two ends. Looked up from germline, CDR1 is SEHNR and CDR2 is FQNEAQ (reference sequence). CDR3 loop: CASNKLGTQNTEAFF. CDR3 coding DNA: TGTGCCAGCAACAAACTCGGGACACAGAACACTGAAGCTTTCTTT.

This clone occurred once. CDR3 amino acids: CASSLAHSPYGYTF. CDR3 nucleotide sequence: TGTGCCAGCAGCTTAGCGCACAGCCCCTATGGCTACACCTTC. The chain recombines TRBV7-2 with TRBJ1-2; D unresolved. V gave up 0 bases and J gave up 4 bases, with 9 bases separating them. This CDR3 has 14 residues. The V gene's germline CDR1 is SGHTA and CDR2 FQGNSA.

The chain has TRBV2 and TRBJ1-1, with a tentative D call TRBD1 (6 bases). The CDR3 is made up of 16 amino acids. CDR1 SNHLY and CDR2 FYNNEI come from the germline V gene. Between the trimmed V and J ends, which lost 8 bases and 3 bases, there was a span of 22 bases. The CDR3 sequence is CASVEQGIILDTEAFF. Written as DNA, the CDR3 is TGTGCCAGCGTTGAACAGGGAATTATATTGGACACTGAAGCTTTCTTT.

This sequence joins TRBV7-3 and TRBJ2-2; D remains unclear. V dropped 3 bases and J dropped 4 bases, with 3 bases sitting between them. The germline CDR1 and CDR2 sequences are SGHTA and FQGTGA. The CDR3 consists of 12 residues. The CDR3 nucleotides read TGTGCCAGCAGCTTGACCACCGGGGAGCTGTTTTTT. Amino acids: CASSLTTGELFF.

The chain combines TRBV11-2 with TRBJ1-1; TRBD1 agrees at 7 bases. Losses at the gene ends were 4 bases for V and 13 bases for J; bases not matched to a gene: 15. The germline CDR1 and CDR2 sequences are SGHAT and FQNNGV. This CDR3 has 14 residues. CDR3 sequence (DNA): TGTGCCAGCAGCTACCCGGGACAGATCACGGTCGTTTTCTTT. Its protein is CASSYPGQITVVFF.